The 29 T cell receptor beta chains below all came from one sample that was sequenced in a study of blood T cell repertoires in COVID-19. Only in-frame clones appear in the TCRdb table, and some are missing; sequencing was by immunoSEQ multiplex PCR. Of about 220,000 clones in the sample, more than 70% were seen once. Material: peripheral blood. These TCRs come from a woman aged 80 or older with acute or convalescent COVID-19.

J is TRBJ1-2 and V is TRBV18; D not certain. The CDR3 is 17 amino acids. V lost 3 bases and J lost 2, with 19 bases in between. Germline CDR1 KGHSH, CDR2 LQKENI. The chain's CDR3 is CASSPKKLLTENYGYTF. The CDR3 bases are TGTGCCAGCTCACCCAAAAAACTACTGACCGAGAACTATGGCTACACCTTC. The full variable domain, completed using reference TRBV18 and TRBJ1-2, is NAGVMQNPRHLVRRRGQEARLRCSPMKGHSHVYWYRQLPEEGLKFMVYLQKENIIDESGMPKERFSAEFPKEGPSILRIQQVVRGDSAAYFCASSPKKLLTENYGYTFGSGTRLTVV.

The CDR3 protein is CASSNRQVLNSNQPQHF. The CDR3 bases are TGTGCCAGCAGCAACCGACAGGTACTTAATAGCAATCAGCCCCAGCATTTT. The rearrangement links TRBV7-8 to TRBJ1-5; possible D gene TRBD1, 6 bases. The CDR3 extends over 17 amino acids. Germline loops: CDR1 SGHVS, CDR2 FQNEAQ. Trimming took 5 bases from V and 0 from J, leaving 17 bases between them.

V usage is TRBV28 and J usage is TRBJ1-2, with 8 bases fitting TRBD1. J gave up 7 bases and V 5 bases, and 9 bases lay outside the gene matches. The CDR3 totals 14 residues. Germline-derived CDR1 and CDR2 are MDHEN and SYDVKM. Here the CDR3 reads CASSAPGGAPGYTF. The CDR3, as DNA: TGTGCCAGCAGTGCTCCAGGGGGCGCGCCTGGCTACACCTTC.

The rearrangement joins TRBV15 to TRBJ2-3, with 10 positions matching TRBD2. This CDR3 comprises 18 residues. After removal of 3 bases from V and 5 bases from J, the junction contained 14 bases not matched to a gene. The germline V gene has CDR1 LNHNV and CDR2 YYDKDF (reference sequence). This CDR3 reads CATSSRSASGGAGDTQYF. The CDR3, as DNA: TGTGCCACCAGCAGTAGGTCGGCGAGCGGGGGGGCGGGAGATACGCAGTATTTT.

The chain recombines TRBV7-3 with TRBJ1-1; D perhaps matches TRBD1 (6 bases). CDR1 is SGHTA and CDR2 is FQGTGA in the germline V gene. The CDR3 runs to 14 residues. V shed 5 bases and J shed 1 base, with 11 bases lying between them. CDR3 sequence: CASSLGQKNTEAFF. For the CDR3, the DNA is TGTGCCAGCAGCCTAGGACAGAAGAACACTGAAGCTTTCTTT. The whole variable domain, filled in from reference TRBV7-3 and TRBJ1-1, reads GAGVSQTPSNKVTEKGKYVELRCDPISGHTALYWYRQSLGQGPEFLIYFQGTGAADDSGLPNDRFFAVRPEGSVSTLKIQRTERGDSAVYLCASSLGQKNTEAFFGQGTRLTVV.

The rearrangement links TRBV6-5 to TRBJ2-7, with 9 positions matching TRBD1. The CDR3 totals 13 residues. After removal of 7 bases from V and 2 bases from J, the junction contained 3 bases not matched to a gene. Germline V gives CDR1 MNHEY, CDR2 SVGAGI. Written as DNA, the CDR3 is TGTGCCAGCAAACGGACAGGGGCCTACGAGCAGTACTTC. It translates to CASKRTGAYEQYF.

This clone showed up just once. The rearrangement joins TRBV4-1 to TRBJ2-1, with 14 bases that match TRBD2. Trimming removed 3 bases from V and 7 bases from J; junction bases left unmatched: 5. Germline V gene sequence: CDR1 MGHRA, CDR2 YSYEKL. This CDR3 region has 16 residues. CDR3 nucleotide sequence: TGCGCCAGCAGCCAGGCTAGGACTAGCGGGGGGAATGAGCAGTTCTTC. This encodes CASSQARTSGGNEQFF.

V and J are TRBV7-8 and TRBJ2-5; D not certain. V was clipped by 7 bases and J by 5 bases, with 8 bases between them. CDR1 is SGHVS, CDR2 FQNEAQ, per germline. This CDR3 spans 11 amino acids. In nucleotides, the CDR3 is TGTGCCAGCACCACCCGGGAGACCCAGTACTTC. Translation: CASTTRETQYF.

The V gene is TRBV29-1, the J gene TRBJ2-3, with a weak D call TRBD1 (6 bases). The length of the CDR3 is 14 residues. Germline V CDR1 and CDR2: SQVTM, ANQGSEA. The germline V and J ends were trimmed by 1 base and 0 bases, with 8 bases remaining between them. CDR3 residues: CSVEGTASTDTQYF. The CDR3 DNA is TGCAGCGTTGAAGGGACAGCTAGCACAGATACGCAGTATTTT.

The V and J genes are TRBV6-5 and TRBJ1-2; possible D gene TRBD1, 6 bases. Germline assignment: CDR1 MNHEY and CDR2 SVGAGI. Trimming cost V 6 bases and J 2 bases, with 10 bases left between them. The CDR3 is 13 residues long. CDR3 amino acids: CASRSGQNYGYTF. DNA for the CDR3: TGTGCCAGCAGATCAGGACAGAACTATGGCTACACCTTC.

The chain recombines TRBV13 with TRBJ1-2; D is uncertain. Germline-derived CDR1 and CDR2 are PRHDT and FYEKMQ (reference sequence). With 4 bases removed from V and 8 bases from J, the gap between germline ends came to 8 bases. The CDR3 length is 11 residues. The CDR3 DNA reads TGTGCCAGCAGCTCGGGAGGGGGCTACACCTTC. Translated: CASSSGGGYTF.

CDR3 sequence: CASSLTGLDYGYTF. CDR3 coding DNA: TGTGCCAGCAGCCTGACAGGGTTGGACTATGGCTACACCTTC. The chain has TRBV11-3 and TRBJ1-2, with 7 bases matching TRBD1. CDR1 and CDR2 from the germline V gene are SGHNT and YENEEA. This CDR3 has 14 residues. V gave up 5 bases and J gave up 3 bases; unmatched junction bases: 6.

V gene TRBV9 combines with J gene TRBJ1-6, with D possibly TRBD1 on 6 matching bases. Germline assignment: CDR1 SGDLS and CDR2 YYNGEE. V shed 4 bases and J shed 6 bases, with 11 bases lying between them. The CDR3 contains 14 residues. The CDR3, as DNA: TGTGCCAGCAGCAAGGACAGACCTAATTCACCCCTCCACTTT. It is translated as CASSKDRPNSPLHF.

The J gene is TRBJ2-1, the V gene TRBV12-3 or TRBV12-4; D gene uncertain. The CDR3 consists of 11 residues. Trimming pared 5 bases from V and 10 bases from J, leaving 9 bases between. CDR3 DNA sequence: TGTGCCAGCAGTCCTTCGAGGGAGCAGTTCTTC. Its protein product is CASSPSREQFF.

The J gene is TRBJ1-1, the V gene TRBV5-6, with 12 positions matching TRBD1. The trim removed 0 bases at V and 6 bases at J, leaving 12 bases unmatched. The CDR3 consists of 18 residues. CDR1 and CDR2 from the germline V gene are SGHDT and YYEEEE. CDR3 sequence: CASSLGGTGGAWFPEAFF. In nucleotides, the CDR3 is TGTGCCAGCAGCTTGGGTGGGACAGGGGGCGCGTGGTTTCCTGAAGCTTTCTTT. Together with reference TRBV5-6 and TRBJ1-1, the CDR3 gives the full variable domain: DAGVTQSPTHLIKTRGQQVTLRCSPKSGHDTVSWYQQALGQGPQFIFQYYEEEERQRGNFPDRFSGHQFPNYSSELNVNALLLGDSALYLCASSLGGTGGAWFPEAFFGQGTRLTVV.

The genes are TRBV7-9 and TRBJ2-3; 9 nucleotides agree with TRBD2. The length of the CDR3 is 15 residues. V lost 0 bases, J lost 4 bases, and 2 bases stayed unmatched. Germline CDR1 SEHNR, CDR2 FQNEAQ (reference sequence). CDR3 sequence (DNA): TGTGCCAGCAGCTTAGCTAGCGGGGGACCAGATACGCAGTATTTT. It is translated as CASSLASGGPDTQYF.

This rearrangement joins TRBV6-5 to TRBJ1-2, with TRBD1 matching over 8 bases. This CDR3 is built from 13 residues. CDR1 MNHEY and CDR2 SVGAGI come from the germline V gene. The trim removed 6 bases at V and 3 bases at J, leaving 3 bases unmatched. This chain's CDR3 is CASREGQDYGYTF. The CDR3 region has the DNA TGTGCCAGCAGGGAGGGACAGGACTATGGCTACACCTTC.

CDR3 sequence (DNA): TGTGCCAGTTCAAGGGACCGGGACATCAGAGAAGCTTTCTTT. Its protein is CASSRDRDIREAFF. The chain employs TRBV6-5 and TRBJ1-1, with D tentatively TRBD1 (6 bases). This CDR3 comprises 14 residues. Germline V gene lookup returns CDR1 MNHEY and CDR2 SVGAGI. The V end was cut by 9 bases, the J end by 8 bases, with 22 bases between.

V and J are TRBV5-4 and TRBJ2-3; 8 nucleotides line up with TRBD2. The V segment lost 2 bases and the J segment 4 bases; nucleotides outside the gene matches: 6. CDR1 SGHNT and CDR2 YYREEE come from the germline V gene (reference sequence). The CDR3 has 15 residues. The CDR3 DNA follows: TGTGCCAGCAGCTTAAGCGGGGGAGAGGCAGATACGCAGTATTTT. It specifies CASSLSGGEADTQYF.

Written as DNA, the CDR3 is TGTGCCAGTAGAACTCCGGGACTCTCTTACACTGAAGCTTTCTTT. Protein sequence: CASRTPGLSYTEAFF. V and J are TRBV19 and TRBJ1-1; D might be TRBD1 (5 bases). Germline V gene lookup returns CDR1 LNHDA and CDR2 SQIVND (reference sequence). CDR3 length: 15 amino acids. V dropped 6 bases and J dropped 3 bases, with 17 bases sitting between them.

DNA of the CDR3: TGCGCCAGCAGCTTGAAGGCAGGAAGGGGGGAGACCCAGTACTTC. It codes for CASSLKAGRGETQYF. The chain joins TRBV5-1 to TRBJ2-5; TRBD1 might be the D (6 bases). Trimming removed 1 base from V and 5 bases from J, with 15 bases in between. CDR1 and CDR2 from the germline V gene are SGHRS and YFSETQ. The CDR3 is made up of 15 amino acids.

The CDR3 loop is CASRGQGQPQHF. The CDR3 nucleotides are TGTGCCAGCAGGGGACAGGGACAGCCCCAGCATTTT. The rearrangement links TRBV6-5 to TRBJ1-5, with 9 bases identical to TRBD1. The CDR3 is 12 residues long. Germline assignment: CDR1 MNHEY and CDR2 SVGAGI. The trim removed 6 bases at V and 7 bases at J, leaving 1 base unmatched.

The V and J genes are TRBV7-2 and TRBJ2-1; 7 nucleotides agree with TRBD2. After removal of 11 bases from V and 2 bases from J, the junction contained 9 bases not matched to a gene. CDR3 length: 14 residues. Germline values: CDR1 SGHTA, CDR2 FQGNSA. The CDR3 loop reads CASRGGVTYNEQFF. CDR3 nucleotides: TGTGCCTCCCGTGGGGGGGTTACCTACAATGAGCAGTTCTTC.

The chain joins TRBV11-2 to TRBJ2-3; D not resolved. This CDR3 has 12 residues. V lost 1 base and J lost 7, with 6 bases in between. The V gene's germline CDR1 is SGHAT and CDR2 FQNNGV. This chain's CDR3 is CASSLVENTQYF. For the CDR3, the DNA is TGTGCCAGCAGCTTAGTAGAGAATACGCAGTATTTT.

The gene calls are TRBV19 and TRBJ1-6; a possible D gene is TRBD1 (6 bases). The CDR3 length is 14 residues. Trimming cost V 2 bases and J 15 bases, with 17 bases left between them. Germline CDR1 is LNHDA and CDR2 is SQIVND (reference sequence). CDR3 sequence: CASSIQGMDPILHF. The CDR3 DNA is TGTGCCAGTAGTATACAGGGGATGGATCCAATCCTCCACTTT.

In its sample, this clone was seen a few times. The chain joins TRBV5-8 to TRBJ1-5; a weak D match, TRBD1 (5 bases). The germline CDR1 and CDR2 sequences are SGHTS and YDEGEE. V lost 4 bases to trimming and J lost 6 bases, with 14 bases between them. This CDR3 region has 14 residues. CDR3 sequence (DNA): TGTGCCAGCAGCCCGGGACTAATTCGTCAGCCCCAGCATTTT. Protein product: CASSPGLIRQPQHF.

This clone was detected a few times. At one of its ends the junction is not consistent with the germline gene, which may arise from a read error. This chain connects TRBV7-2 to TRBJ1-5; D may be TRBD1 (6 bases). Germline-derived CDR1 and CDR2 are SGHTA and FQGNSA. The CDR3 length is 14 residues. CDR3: CASSLRGGKQPQHF. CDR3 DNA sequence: TGTGCCAGCAGCTTAAGGGGGGGCAAGCAGCCCCAGCATTTT.

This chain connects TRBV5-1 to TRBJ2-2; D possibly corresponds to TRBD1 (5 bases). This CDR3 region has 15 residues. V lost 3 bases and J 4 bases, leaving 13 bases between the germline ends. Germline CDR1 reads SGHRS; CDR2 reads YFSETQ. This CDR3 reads CASSWGQHLTGELFF. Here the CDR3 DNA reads TGCGCCAGCAGCTGGGGCCAACACCTCACCGGGGAGCTGTTTTTT.

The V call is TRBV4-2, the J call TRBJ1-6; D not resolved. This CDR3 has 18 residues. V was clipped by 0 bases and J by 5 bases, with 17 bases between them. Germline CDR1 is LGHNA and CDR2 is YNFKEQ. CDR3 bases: TGTGCCAGCAGCCAAGACGTTCCGGGGTTGGGGAATAATTCACCCCTCCACTTT. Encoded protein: CASSQDVPGLGNNSPLHF.